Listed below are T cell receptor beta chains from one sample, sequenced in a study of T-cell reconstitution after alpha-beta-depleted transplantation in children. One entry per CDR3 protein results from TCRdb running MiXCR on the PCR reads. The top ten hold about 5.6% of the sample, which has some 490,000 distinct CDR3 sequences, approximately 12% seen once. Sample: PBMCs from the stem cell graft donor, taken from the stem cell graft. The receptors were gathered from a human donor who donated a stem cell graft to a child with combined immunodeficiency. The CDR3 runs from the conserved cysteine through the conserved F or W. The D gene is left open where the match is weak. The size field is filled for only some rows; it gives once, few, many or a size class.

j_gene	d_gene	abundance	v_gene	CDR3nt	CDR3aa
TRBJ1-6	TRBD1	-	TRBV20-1	TGCAGTGCTAGACTCACCGGGACAGGGGATTCACCCCTCCACTTT	CSARLTGTGDSPLHF
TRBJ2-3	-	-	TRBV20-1	TGCAGTGGATTGATGGGAGGAAGGGTAACAGATACGCAGTATTTT	CSGLMGGRVTDTQYF
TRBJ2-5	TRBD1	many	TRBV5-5	TGTGCCAGCAGCTTGACAGGGGGCGCGTCAGAGACCCAGTACTTC	CASSLTGGASETQYF
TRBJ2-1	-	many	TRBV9	TGTGCCAGCAGCGTAGAAAAGGGATCCTACAATGAGCAGTTCTTC	CASSVEKGSYNEQFF
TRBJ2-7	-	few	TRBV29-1	TGCAGCGCCGGGATTTCTCCCCCCTACGAGCAGTACTTC	CSAGISPPYEQYF
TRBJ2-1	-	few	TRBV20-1	TGCAGTGCTAGAGATCATGCGGGCACACCCTACAATGAGCAGTTCTTC	CSARDHAGTPYNEQFF
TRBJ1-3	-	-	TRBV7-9	TGTGCCAGCAGCCACCCGGACGGTACCTCTGGAAACACCATATATTTT	CASSHPDGTSGNTIYF
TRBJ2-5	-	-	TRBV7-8	TGTGCCAGCAGGATATCTGAGGCTAGGCAAGAGACCCAGTACTTC	CASRISEARQETQYF
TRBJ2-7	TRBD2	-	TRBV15	TGTGCCACCAGCAGAGCCTATACGGGACTAGCGTCCTACGAGCAGTACTTC	CATSRAYTGLASYEQYF
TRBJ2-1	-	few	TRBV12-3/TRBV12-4	TGTGCCAGCAGTCCCCCAGACAGCGAGGATGAGCAGTTCTTC	CASSPPDSEDEQFF
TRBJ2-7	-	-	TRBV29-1	TGCAGCGCAACGAACACGGGACGGACACTGATCCACGAGCAGTACTTC	CSATNTGRTLIHEQYF
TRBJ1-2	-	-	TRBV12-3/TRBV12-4	TGTGCCAGCAGCTCCTCAAGGGATGGCGGCTACACCTTC	CASSSSRDGGYTF
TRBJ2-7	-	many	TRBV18	TGTGCCAGCTCACCCAGTGCGGCGTCCTACGAGCAGTACTTC	CASSPSAASYEQYF
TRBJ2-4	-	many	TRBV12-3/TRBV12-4	TGTGCCAGCAGTTTAAAAAGGGTAGCCAAAAACATTCAGTACTTC	CASSLKRVAKNIQYF
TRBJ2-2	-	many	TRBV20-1	TGCAGTGCTAGAACCGGTGTGGCGAACACCGGGGAGCTGTTTTTT	CSARTGVANTGELFF
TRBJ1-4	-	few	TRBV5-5	TGTGCCAGCAGCACGGGGAGAGGGGGAGCTAATGAAAAACTGTTTTTT	CASSTGRGGANEKLFF
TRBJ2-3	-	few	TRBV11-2	TGTGCCAGCACCACACAGGCGGGGACAGATACGCAGTATTTT	CASTTQAGTDTQYF
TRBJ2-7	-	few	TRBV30	TGTGCCTGGAGCAGGGGCGCATCCTACGAGCAGTACTTC	CAWSRGASYEQYF
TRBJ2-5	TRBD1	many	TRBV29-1	TGCAGCGTTGAAGAGGGGACAGGGGGCTTCGGGCAAGAGACCCAGTACTTC	CSVEEGTGGFGQETQYF
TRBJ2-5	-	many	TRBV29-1	TGCAGCGTTGGAAAGCTTGAGACCCAGTACTTC	CSVGKLETQYF
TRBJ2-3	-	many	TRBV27	TGTGCCAGCAGTTTCTTTCCGGCGGCTGATACGCAGTATTTT	CASSFFPAADTQYF
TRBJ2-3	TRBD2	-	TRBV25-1	TGTGCCAGCAGTGGGACTAGCGGGCCCACAGATACGCAGTATTTT	CASSGTSGPTDTQYF
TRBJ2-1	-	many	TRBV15	TGTGCCACCAGCAGAGTCCGAACGGACGGGCCAACCAACAATGAGCAGTTCTTC	CATSRVRTDGPTNNEQFF
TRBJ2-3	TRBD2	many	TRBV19	TGTGCCAGTAGTATAGAGGGAAGAGCTTTCGGGGGGGCTGCAGATACGCAGTATTTT	CASSIEGRAFGGAADTQYF
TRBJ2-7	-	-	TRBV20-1	TGCAGTGCTAGGAATGCCTACGAGCAGTACTTC	CSARNAYEQYF
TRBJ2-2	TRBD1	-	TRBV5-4	TGTGCCAGCAGCTTGCCCACGTATACAGGGGTCACCGGGGAGCTGTTTTTT	CASSLPTYTGVTGELFF
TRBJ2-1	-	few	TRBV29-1	TGCAGCGTTGGGGGGGCAGGAGTCAATGAGCAGTTCTTC	CSVGGAGVNEQFF
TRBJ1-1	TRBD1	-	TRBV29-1	TGCAGCGTGGGTGACAGGGGGGTAACTTTCTTT	CSVGDRGVTFF
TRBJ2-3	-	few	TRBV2	TGTGCCAGCAGGGGACCGAGTGTCGGCACAGATACGCAGTATTTT	CASRGPSVGTDTQYF
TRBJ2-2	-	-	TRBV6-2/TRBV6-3	TGTGCCAGCAGTTCGCTAGCAAGCACCGGGGAGCTGTTTTTT	CASSSLASTGELFF
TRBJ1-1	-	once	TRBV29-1	TGCAGCGGGACAGACGTGAACACTGAAGCTTTTTTT	CSGTDVNTEAFF
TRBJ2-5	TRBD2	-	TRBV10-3	TGTGCCATCAGTGGGACTAGCGGGAGGCCAGAGACCCAGTACTTC	CAISGTSGRPETQYF
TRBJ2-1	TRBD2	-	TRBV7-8	TGTGCCAGCGGACCTTCGGGACTACCCTACAATGAGCAGTTCTTC	CASGPSGLPYNEQFF
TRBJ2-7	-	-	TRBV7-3	TGTGCCAGCAGCTTAAGCATGGTCGGCGAGCAGTACTTC	CASSLSMVGEQYF
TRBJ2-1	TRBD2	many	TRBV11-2	TGTGCCAGCAGCTTATTCTTACTAGCGACCTCCTACAATGAGCAGTTCTTC	CASSLFLLATSYNEQFF
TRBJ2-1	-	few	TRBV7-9	TGTGCCAGCAGCCGGGACACTCGATGGGGTGAGCAGTTCTTC	CASSRDTRWGEQFF
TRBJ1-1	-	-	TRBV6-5	TGTGCCAGCAGTTACCTGGGACGGCTCACTGAAGCTTTCTTT	CASSYLGRLTEAFF
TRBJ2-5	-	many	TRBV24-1	TGTGCCACCAGTGCGCCAAGACGGGTTGGGGGGACCCAGTACTTC	CATSAPRRVGGTQYF
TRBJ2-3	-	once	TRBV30	TGTGCCTGGAGTGTAGGGGGGGCAGGCACAGATACGCAGTATTTT	CAWSVGGAGTDTQYF
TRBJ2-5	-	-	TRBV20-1	TGCAGTGCTAGACCCAGGGGTACCCATCAAGAGACCCAGTACTTC	CSARPRGTHQETQYF
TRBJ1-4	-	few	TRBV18	TGTGCCAGCTCACCAGGACAGATCGACAATGAAAAACTGTTTTTT	CASSPGQIDNEKLFF
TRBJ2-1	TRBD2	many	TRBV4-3	TGCGCCAGCAGCCTTGATAGCGGGGGCCTAAACAATGAGCAGTTCTTC	CASSLDSGGLNNEQFF
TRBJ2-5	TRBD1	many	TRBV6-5	TGTGCCAGCAGTTACGCAGGGGGTCAAGAGACCCAGTACTTC	CASSYAGGQETQYF
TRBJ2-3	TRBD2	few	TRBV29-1	TGCAGCGCGGGCAGGGGACTAGCGGAGAGCACAGATACGCAGTATTTT	CSAGRGLAESTDTQYF
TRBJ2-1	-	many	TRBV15	TGTGCCACCGCCCGTTTCAGTATGAATGAGCAGTTCTTC	CATARFSMNEQFF
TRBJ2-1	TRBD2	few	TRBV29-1	TGCAGCGTTGGCAGCGGGACCTCCTACAATGAGCAGTTCTTC	CSVGSGTSYNEQFF
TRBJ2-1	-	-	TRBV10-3	TGTGCCATCACCCAGGGGGGCGGACCCTACAATGAGCAGTTCTTC	CAITQGGGPYNEQFF
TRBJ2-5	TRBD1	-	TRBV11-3	TGTGCCAGCAGCCCCGGGACAGACCTCCAAGAGACCCAGTACTTC	CASSPGTDLQETQYF
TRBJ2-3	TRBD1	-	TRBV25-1	TGTGCCAGCAGTCCCACCGGGACAGGGGTCACATATACGCAGTATTTT	CASSPTGTGVTYTQYF
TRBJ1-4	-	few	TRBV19	TGTGCCAGTAGTATAGGGCAGGACAATGAAAAACTGTTTTTT	CASSIGQDNEKLFF